This T cell receptor beta chain derives from a study of control samples from healthy donors and cancer patients. Using immunoSEQ multiplex PCR, the repertoire was profiled, and TCRdb retains in-frame clones only, with some absent. The table records about 120,000 clones, 80% to 95% of them present only once. This CDR3 contains 17 residues. V lost 2 bases to trimming and J lost 1 base; unmatched junction nucleotides: 5. Germline lookup yields CDR1 MNHNS and CDR2 SASEGT. The TCR originated in a man aged 18 to 30 in good health. This sequence joins TRBV6-1 and TRBJ2-1; TRBD2 matches at 10 bases. What was sequenced was blood. The CDR3 protein is CASSENLAGVSYNEQFF. The CDR3 DNA sequence: TGTGCCAGCAGTGAAAACCTAGCGGGGGTTTCCTACAATGAGCAGTTCTTC.